This T cell receptor (beta chain) was observed in a study of T-cell memory formation after mild COVID-19. Overall study context: TCR clusters were mostly confined to one donor each. Whole-study results and caveats: The study found contracting CD4+ clones mainly in CM and EM and contracting CD8+ clones in EMRA.

Turning to this clonotype: No antigen is known for it.

TCRdb re-derived calls from the 5' RACE reads in MiXCR, one entry per CDR3 protein. The sample records fewer than 500,000 distinct CDR3 sequences, 20% to 30% being singletons. This CDR3 comprises 16 residues. The trim removed 5 bases at V and 5 bases at J, leaving 12 bases unmatched. Germline CDR1 is SEHNR and CDR2 is FQNEAQ (reference sequence). The TCR sequence derives from an adult woman who had mild COVID-19 (a few samples of this study predate the infection). Cell type and time point are not known. The chain couples TRBV7-9 to TRBJ2-7, with 10 positions matching TRBD2. Sample: PBMCs or a T cell subset sorted from them (not recorded which). This CDR3 is CASSPSGRVTKNEQYF. CDR3 sequence (DNA): TGTGCCAGCAGCCCAAGCGGGAGGGTTACGAAGAACGAGCAGTACTTC.